The 3 T cell receptor beta chains reported below all come from one sample, sequenced in a study of blood T cell repertoires in COVID-19. Method: immunoSEQ multiplex PCR; TCRdb's copy keeps in-frame clones and lacks some. The repertoire holds approximately 31,000 clones, approximately 85% seen once, with roughly 15% in the top ten. The sample consisted of peripheral blood. Receptor source: an older woman with active COVID-19.

This clone turned up a few times. The rearrangement links TRBV12-3 or TRBV12-4 to TRBJ1-1; possible D gene TRBD1, 6 bases. The CDR3 loop spans 13 amino acids. Trimming cost V 6 bases and J 2 bases, with 10 bases left between them. The CDR3 sequence is CASSGQLNTEAFF. The CDR3 coding sequence is TGTGCCAGCAGCGGACAGTTAAACACTGAAGCTTTCTTT.

The chain links TRBV19 to TRBJ2-2; 8 bases map to TRBD2. CDR1 is LNHDA, CDR2 SQIVND, per germline (reference sequence). CDR3 length: 18 residues. V lost 2 bases, J lost 6 bases, and 14 bases stayed unmatched. The CDR3 loop reads CASSIPTTSGSLAGELFF. CDR3 nucleotide sequence: TGTGCCAGTAGTATACCCACTACTAGCGGCTCCCTGGCCGGGGAGCTGTTTTTT.

The gene calls are TRBV14 and TRBJ2-1, with TRBD1 identical over 8 bases. Per the germline V gene, CDR1 is SGHDN and CDR2 is FVKESK. The CDR3 is 19 amino acids. Germline trimming cut 0 bases from V and 5 bases from J; bases unmatched to any gene: 15. The CDR3 protein is CASSQDSNPWTGFHNEQFF. Written as DNA, the CDR3 is TGTGCCAGCAGCCAAGATTCAAACCCCTGGACAGGGTTCCACAATGAGCAGTTCTTC.